Listed here are 29 T cell receptor beta chains from one sample, sequenced in a study of graft-versus-host responses after intestinal transplantation. TCRdb's table, derived via immunoSEQ multiplex PCR, lists solely in-frame clones and lacks some. The profile shows 45,000 to 60,000 clones, 95% of them singletons. Antigens for these TCRs are unknown. Sequenced here: unstimulated CD8+ T cells sorted from spleen or lymph node cells, sampled before transplant. The receptors shown here come from a human donor who was the organ donor for an intestinal transplant.

This chain uses TRBV5-6 with TRBJ1-6; 7 positions match TRBD1. The CDR3 consists of 17 residues. Unmatched junction bases numbered 19, after V lost 6 bases and J lost 10 bases. Per germline, CDR1 SGHDT and CDR2 YYEEEE. The CDR3 here is CASIQTGAGWGDSPLHF. The CDR3 region has the DNA TGTGCCAGCATCCAAACAGGGGCAGGGTGGGGGGACTCACCCCTCCACTTT.

The chain joins TRBV6-6 to TRBJ1-3; no definite D call. With 8 bases removed from V and 7 bases from J, the gap between germline ends came to 6 bases. CDR3 length equals 10 residues. From germline, CDR1 is MNHNY and CDR2 SVGAGI (reference sequence). The CDR3 nucleotides read TGTGCCAGCCTCGGGAACACCATATATTTT. This sequence encodes CASLGNTIYF.

This clone was recorded once. The chain is built from TRBV27 and TRBJ2-7; TRBD1 matches at 8 bases. This CDR3 contains 14 residues. V lost 3 bases and J lost 2; bases outside the gene matches: 3. The germline V gene encodes CDR1 MNHEY and CDR2 SMNVEV (reference sequence). DNA of the CDR3: TGTGCCAGCAGTTTCGGGACAGGAGCCTACGAGCAGTACTTC. This codes for CASSFGTGAYEQYF.

The chain is built from TRBV11-2 and TRBJ2-7; 9 bases agree with TRBD2. The germline V gene has CDR1 SGHAT and CDR2 FQNNGV. After removal of 1 base from V and 2 bases from J, the junction contained 3 bases not matched to a gene. The CDR3 has 15 amino acids. The CDR3 region has the DNA TGTGCCAGCAGCTTAGCTAGCGGGGCCGCCTACGAGCAGTACTTC. Amino acids: CASSLASGAAYEQYF.

The V call is TRBV27, the J call TRBJ1-1; 7 bases line up with TRBD1. The CDR3 spans 14 residues. CDR1 is MNHEY, CDR2 SMNVEV, per germline (reference sequence). The ends lost 6 bases at V and 3 bases at J; junction bases unmatched: 7. The CDR3: CASRHLQGYTEAFF. In DNA, the CDR3 is TGTGCCAGCAGACACTTACAGGGGTACACTGAAGCTTTCTTT.

The rearrangement uses TRBV7-6 and TRBJ2-4, with D perhaps TRBD2 (6 bases). From germline, CDR1 is SGHVS and CDR2 FNYEAQ. Between the trimmed V and J ends, which lost 1 base and 3 bases, there was a span of 13 bases. The CDR3 consists of 16 residues. The CDR3 reads CASSLDRGWDKNIQYF. Written as DNA, the CDR3 is TGTGCCAGCAGCTTAGATCGGGGGTGGGACAAAAACATTCAGTACTTC.

The chain has TRBV5-5 and TRBJ1-6; weak D call: TRBD1 (5 bases). Germline V lookup: CDR1 SGHKS, CDR2 YYEKEE (reference sequence). Trimming stripped 5 bases from V and 7 bases from J, with 13 bases between. The CDR3 extends over 14 amino acids. CDR3 sequence reads: CASRTGTVNSPLHF. The CDR3 bases are TGTGCCAGCAGGACCGGGACGGTGAATTCACCCCTCCACTTT.

The V gene is TRBV19, the J gene TRBJ2-1; D gene uncertain. Deletions cut 1 base from V and 2 bases from J, with 12 bases between. Germline V lookup: CDR1 LNHDA, CDR2 SQIVND (reference sequence). The CDR3 is 16 amino acids. CDR3 DNA sequence: TGTGCCAGTAGTATAGGAACGGGTTTGGCCTACAATGAGCAGTTCTTC. Protein: CASSIGTGLAYNEQFF.

The chain uses TRBV5-6 and TRBJ1-2; tentative D call: TRBD1 (6 bases). Germline V lookup: CDR1 SGHDT, CDR2 YYEEEE. The CDR3 covers 13 residues. The germline V and J ends were trimmed by 2 bases and 3 bases, with 8 bases remaining between them. The chain's CDR3 is CASSFSGDYGYTF. The CDR3 region has the DNA TGTGCCAGCAGCTTCTCAGGGGACTATGGCTACACCTTC.

This rearrangement joins TRBV5-4 to TRBJ2-7; 9 bases are shared with TRBD1. After removal of 3 bases from V and 7 bases from J, the junction contained 5 bases not matched to a gene. Germline-derived CDR1 and CDR2 are SGHNT and YYREEE (reference sequence). This CDR3 contains 13 residues. For the CDR3, the DNA is TGTGCCAGCAGCTGGGGGACAGGGACGGAGCAGTACTTC. Translation gives CASSWGTGTEQYF.

The chain joins TRBV19 to TRBJ1-4; D call uncertain. V shed 5 bases and J shed 0 bases, with 10 bases lying between them. Germline V CDR1 and CDR2: LNHDA, SQIVND (reference sequence). This CDR3 has 15 residues. CDR3 amino acids: CASSFGGATNEKLFF. The CDR3 DNA sequence: TGTGCCAGTAGTTTCGGAGGTGCAACTAATGAAAAACTGTTTTTT.

The chain links TRBV28 to TRBJ1-2; 7 nucleotides line up with TRBD1. Trimming took 3 bases from V and 4 from J; bases not matched to a gene: 8. Germline V gene lookup returns CDR1 MDHEN and CDR2 SYDVKM. The CDR3 runs to 15 residues. This CDR3 reads CASSFPGTALYGYTF. Written as DNA, the CDR3 is TGTGCCAGCAGTTTCCCCGGGACAGCTCTCTATGGCTACACCTTC.

V usage is TRBV6-1 and J usage is TRBJ1-5; no clear D. Looked up from germline, CDR1 is MNHNS and CDR2 is SASEGT. The CDR3 covers 16 residues. V lost 2 bases to trimming and J lost 3 bases, with 14 bases between them. The CDR3 region has the DNA TGTGCCAGCAGTGAACCGACAATCCATAACAATCAGCCCCAGCATTTT. This translates into CASSEPTIHNNQPQHF.

This chain connects TRBV4-2 to TRBJ1-5; no reliable D call. The CDR3 consists of 15 residues. The V and J ends lost 0 bases and 0 bases respectively, with 6 bases between them. The V gene's germline CDR1 is LGHNA and CDR2 YNFKEQ. The CDR3, as DNA: TGTGCCAGCAGCCAAGACAGCTATAGCAATCAGCCCCAGCATTTT. Translated, it gives CASSQDSYSNQPQHF.

V is TRBV5-8 and J is TRBJ1-6; no firm D call. The CDR3 totals 14 residues. Germline V lookup: CDR1 SGHTS, CDR2 YDEGEE. Trimming removed 2 bases from V and 5 bases from J, with 8 bases in between. CDR3 DNA sequence: TGTGCCAGCAGCTTTGTAGATCATAATTCACCCCTCCACTTT. Amino acid sequence: CASSFVDHNSPLHF.

V usage is TRBV13 and J usage is TRBJ1-2; D may be TRBD1 (5 bases). In germline, CDR1 is PRHDT, CDR2 FYEKMQ (reference sequence). Trimming removed 2 bases from V and 4 bases from J, with 17 bases in between. This CDR3 region has 16 residues. The CDR3 region is CASSLFSGGSLYGYTF. CDR3 coding DNA: TGTGCCAGCAGCTTATTTTCCGGGGGGTCCCTCTATGGCTACACCTTC.

This sequence joins TRBV5-6 and TRBJ1-2; D gene ambiguous. Germline V lookup: CDR1 SGHDT, CDR2 YYEEEE. The V gene lost 2 bases and the J gene lost 6 bases, with 8 bases spanning the gap. The CDR3 runs to 12 residues. The CDR3 DNA reads TGTGCCAGCAGCTTACCCGGGGATGGCTACACCTTC. This gives the protein CASSLPGDGYTF.

J is TRBJ1-3 and V is TRBV10-3; no definite D call. The CDR3 is made up of 16 amino acids. V was clipped by 0 bases and J by 4 bases, with 13 bases between them. Germline assignment: CDR1 ENHRY and CDR2 SYGVKD. In nucleotides, the CDR3 is TGTGCCATCAGTGAGTCTTCCGGGGAATCGGGAAACACCATATATTTT. Translation: CAISESSGESGNTIYF.

The chain couples TRBV2 to TRBJ2-7; 8 positions agree with TRBD1. The germline gives CDR1 SNHLY, CDR2 FYNNEI. The CDR3 covers 18 residues. V was pared by 6 bases and J by 0 bases, with 16 bases of the junction left unmatched. CDR3 sequence: CASSSSTGDLLSSYEQYF. The CDR3 nucleotides are TGTGCCAGCAGCTCATCGACAGGGGATTTACTTAGCTCCTACGAGCAGTACTTC.

For this clone: Additional DNA sequences in this sample encode the identical CDR3. The V call is TRBV27, the J call TRBJ2-7; D is ambiguous. The CDR3 runs 9 residues. The germline V and J ends were trimmed by 8 bases and 4 bases, with 3 bases remaining between them. CDR1 and CDR2 (germline): MNHEY, SMNVEV (reference sequence). The CDR3 region is CASGYEQYF. CDR3 coding DNA: TGTGCCAGCGGGTACGAGCAGTACTTC.

The chain joins TRBV4-3 to TRBJ1-1; D is unresolved. The germline V and J ends were trimmed by 4 bases and 4 bases, with 13 bases remaining between them. The CDR3 loop spans 14 amino acids. Germline loops: CDR1 LGHNA, CDR2 YSLEER. CDR3 sequence: CASSRHSGSTEAFF. DNA of the CDR3: TGCGCCAGCAGCCGGCACAGTGGGAGCACTGAAGCTTTCTTT.

DNA for the CDR3: TGTGCCAGCAGCTTGTGGGGCCGGGACGGCTACTTCACGGACACCATATATTTT. Amino acid sequence: CASSLWGRDGYFTDTIYF. The rearrangement uses TRBV5-6 and TRBJ1-3; possibly TRBD1 for D (5 bases). The CDR3 has 18 amino acids. Germline assignment: CDR1 SGHDT and CDR2 YYEEEE. The V end lost 1 base, the J end lost 8 bases, and 25 bases lay between the germline ends.

This sequence joins TRBV28 and TRBJ2-1; a weak D match, TRBD1 (6 bases). This CDR3 region has 14 residues. CDR1 and CDR2 from the germline V gene are MDHEN and SYDVKM. Trimming stripped 4 bases from V and 8 bases from J, with 15 bases between. CDR3 nucleotides: TGTGCCAGCAGTTCGGGACAAGGTCTTCATGAGCAGTTCTTC. Translation gives CASSSGQGLHEQFF.

This chain links TRBV11-3 with TRBJ2-2, with D maybe TRBD2 (5 bases). Germline assignment: CDR1 SGHNT and CDR2 YENEEA. V gave up 4 bases and J gave up 5 bases, with 14 bases separating them. The CDR3 extends over 15 amino acids. The chain's CDR3 is CASSSNIPGTGELFF. CDR3 in DNA: TGTGCCAGCAGCTCGAATATACCGGGGACCGGGGAGCTGTTTTTT.

For the CDR3, the DNA is TGTGCCAGCAGTTACTCGTCCGATTACGAGCAGTACTTC. Its translation is CASSYSSDYEQYF. The genes are TRBV6-5 and TRBJ2-7; no clear D gene. Trimming removed 0 bases from V and 4 bases from J, with 7 bases in between. The germline gives CDR1 MNHEY, CDR2 SVGAGI. This CDR3 spans 13 amino acids.

The chain recombines TRBV9 with TRBJ2-7, with D maybe TRBD1 (5 bases). The CDR3 is 14 residues long. Trimming took off 0 bases at V and 2 bases at J, with 9 bases between the two ends. The germline CDR1 and CDR2 sequences are SGDLS and YYNGEE. CDR3 in amino acids: CASSVGKGTYEQYF. The CDR3 DNA reads as TGTGCCAGCAGCGTAGGGAAGGGGACCTACGAGCAGTACTTC.

The rearrangement links TRBV29-1 to TRBJ2-7; 7 nucleotides line up with TRBD1. The CDR3 length is 15 residues. V was pared by 2 bases and J by 0 bases, with 7 bases of the junction left unmatched. Germline lookup yields CDR1 SQVTM and CDR2 ANQGSEA. CDR3 DNA: TGCAGCGTTGAAAGTTCCCGGGACAGCTCCTACGAGCAGTACTTC. Protein product: CSVESSRDSSYEQYF.

The rearrangement links TRBV27 to TRBJ1-1, with 8 bases aligning to TRBD1. V was pared by 3 bases and J by 5 bases, with 14 bases of the junction left unmatched. This CDR3 has 17 residues. Germline-derived CDR1 and CDR2 are MNHEY and SMNVEV (reference sequence). The CDR3 protein is CASSFVQGATGGTEAFF. DNA of the CDR3: TGTGCCAGCAGTTTTGTTCAGGGGGCCACCGGTGGAACTGAAGCTTTCTTT.

The gene calls are TRBV27 and TRBJ2-7; TRBD1 or TRBD2 may be the D gene (5 bases each). Trimming removed 7 bases from V and 2 bases from J, with 15 bases in between. The germline V gene encodes CDR1 MNHEY and CDR2 SMNVEV (reference sequence). This CDR3 contains 14 residues. The CDR3 nucleotides read TGTGCCAGCACCAGCCTTCCGGGGCCCTACGAGCAGTACTTC. It specifies CASTSLPGPYEQYF.